A single sample is the source of the 32 T cell receptor beta chains below, sequenced in a study of blood T cell repertoires in COVID-19. Assay: immunoSEQ multiplex PCR; the TCRdb copy retains only in-frame clones and omits some. Among nearly 350,000 clones listed, 88% were seen once. The sequencing sample was made of peripheral blood. The origin of the receptors is a woman aged 70-85 years with COVID-19, enrolled during active disease.

This clone has more than one count but fewer than ten. The J gene is TRBJ1-1, the V gene TRBV5-5; D unclear. The CDR3 extends over 14 amino acids. Between the trimmed V and J ends, which lost 2 bases and 1 base, there was a span of 9 bases. Germline V CDR1 and CDR2: SGHKS, YYEKEE (reference sequence). The CDR3 nucleotides read TGTGCCAGCAGCTTAACATGGGCGAACACTGAAGCTTTCTTT. It codes for CASSLTWANTEAFF.

The rearrangement uses TRBV5-5 and TRBJ2-7; D is unresolved. Trimming pared 9 bases from V and 3 bases from J, leaving 7 bases between. The length of the CDR3 is 10 residues. Germline V gives CDR1 SGHKS, CDR2 YYEKEE (reference sequence). CDR3 DNA sequence: TGTGCCAACAAAAGCTACGAGCAGTACTTC. Its translation: CANKSYEQYF.

The chain uses TRBV12-3 or TRBV12-4 and TRBJ2-5; D is undetermined. The CDR3 contains 12 residues. Between the trimmed V and J ends, which lost 8 bases and 3 bases, there was a span of 10 bases. Here the CDR3 DNA reads TGTGCCAGCGCCCTTTTAGAAGAGACCCAGTACTTC. It translates to CASALLEETQYF.

This chain links TRBV9 with TRBJ1-6; no definite D call. Trimming cost V 2 bases and J 9 bases, with 15 bases left between them. Germline lookup yields CDR1 SGDLS and CDR2 YYNGEE. This CDR3 has 15 amino acids. The chain's CDR3 is CASSVEIGLGSPLHF. CDR3 DNA sequence: TGTGCCAGCAGCGTCGAAATCGGACTGGGTTCACCCCTCCACTTT.

This clone was found a few times. This chain uses TRBV6-1 with TRBJ2-7, with TRBD1 matching 9 bases. Per germline, CDR1 MNHNS and CDR2 SASEGT. Losses at the gene ends were 3 bases for V and 1 base for J; bases not matched to a gene: 4. The CDR3 is 15 residues long. Here the CDR3 DNA reads TGTGCCAGCAGTGAGGGACAGGGAAAGTCCTACGAGCAGTACTTC. This encodes CASSEGQGKSYEQYF.

This chain connects TRBV5-8 to TRBJ2-1; the match to TRBD1 covers 9 bases. This CDR3 has 15 amino acids. Germline V gene sequence: CDR1 SGHTS, CDR2 YDEGEE. J was trimmed by 2 bases and V by 0 bases; bases with no gene match: 0. CDR3 loop: CASSLGDRAYNEQFF. DNA of the CDR3: TGTGCCAGCAGCTTGGGGGACAGGGCCTACAATGAGCAGTTCTTC. The full variable domain, its missing parts supplied by reference TRBV5-8 and TRBJ2-1, is EAGVTQSPTHLIKTRGQQATLRCSPISGHTSVYWYQQALGLGLQFLLWYDEGEERNRGNFPPRFSGRQFPNYSSELNVNALELEDSALYLCASSLGDRAYNEQFFGPGTRLTVL.

The chain links TRBV24-1 to TRBJ1-1; D gene ambiguous. V lost 9 bases, J lost 3 bases, and 13 bases lay in between. The CDR3 spans 13 residues. Germline loops: CDR1 KGHDR, CDR2 SFDVKD. CDR3 sequence: CATGAIRYTEAFF. DNA of the CDR3: TGTGCCACCGGAGCCATACGATACACTGAAGCTTTCTTT.

This clone was counted once. The chain employs TRBV5-4 and TRBJ2-5; D is unresolved. The germline CDR1 and CDR2 sequences are SGHNT and YYREEE (reference sequence). Trimming pared 4 bases from V and 5 bases from J, leaving 12 bases between. This CDR3 has 13 residues. The CDR3: CASSLRNGETQYF. The CDR3 nucleotides read TGTGCCAGCAGCCTCCGGAACGGGGAGACCCAGTACTTC.

CDR3 coding DNA: TGTGCCAGCAGCCCCCGGGGGATTATGAACACTGAAGCTTTCTTT. Translation gives CASSPRGIMNTEAFF. The rearrangement links TRBV27 to TRBJ1-1; possible D gene TRBD1, 5 bases. The CDR3 spans 15 residues. V was cut by 6 bases and J by 0 bases, with 14 bases left in between. Germline V CDR1 and CDR2: MNHEY, SMNVEV (reference sequence).

J is TRBJ1-6 and V is TRBV9; TRBD1 matches at 7 bases. After removal of 4 bases from V and 6 bases from J, the junction contained 4 bases not matched to a gene. Germline lookup yields CDR1 SGDLS and CDR2 YYNGEE. This CDR3 has 14 residues. CDR3 in amino acids: CASSLGQSNSPLHF. CDR3 DNA: TGTGCCAGCAGCTTGGGACAGAGTAATTCACCCCTCCACTTT.

CDR3 residues: CASSLRGLDNSPLHF. CDR3 sequence (DNA): TGTGCCAGCAGCCTCAGGGGATTGGATAATTCACCCCTCCACTTT. The chain employs TRBV9 and TRBJ1-6; D perhaps matches TRBD1 (6 bases). CDR1 is SGDLS and CDR2 is YYNGEE in the germline V gene. The CDR3 extends over 15 amino acids. Deletions cut 4 bases from V and 5 bases from J, with 13 bases between.

This chain links TRBV12-3 or TRBV12-4 with TRBJ2-7; D remains unclear. V dropped 1 base and J dropped 7 bases, with 11 bases sitting between them. CDR3 length: 13 residues. The CDR3 protein is CASSLGSFGEQYF. The DNA of the CDR3 is TGTGCCAGCAGTTTAGGGTCTTTCGGGGAGCAGTACTTC.

The chain is built from TRBV27 and TRBJ1-5; tentatively, D is TRBD1 (6 bases). The CDR3 consists of 14 residues. The germline V gene has CDR1 MNHEY and CDR2 SMNVEV (reference sequence). The germline V and J ends were trimmed by 2 bases and 7 bases, with 12 bases remaining between them. In DNA, the CDR3 is TGTGCCAGCAGTTTAGGGGGGGCGGGACAGCCCCAGCATTTT. Protein sequence: CASSLGGAGQPQHF.

This sequence joins TRBV5-4 and TRBJ2-5; the D gene is possibly TRBD1 (6 bases). The length of the CDR3 is 13 residues. Per germline, CDR1 SGHNT and CDR2 YYREEE (reference sequence). V was clipped by 5 bases and J by 0 bases, with 8 bases between them. CDR3 coding DNA: TGTGCCAGCAGTGGACAGAACCAAGAGACCCAGTACTTC. It encodes CASSGQNQETQYF.

The chain combines TRBV7-9 with TRBJ1-1; no reliable D call. CDR1 and CDR2 (germline): SEHNR, FQNEAQ (reference sequence). The V gene lost 0 bases and the J gene lost 7 bases, with 6 bases spanning the gap. The CDR3 runs to 12 residues. For the CDR3, the DNA is TGTGCCAGCAGCTTAGCGGAGGGTGAAGCTTTCTTT. It specifies CASSLAEGEAFF.

The chain uses TRBV5-1 and TRBJ1-5, with D possibly TRBD1 on 5 matching bases. The germline V and J ends were trimmed by 0 bases and 3 bases, with 10 bases remaining between them. This CDR3 is 15 amino acids long. In germline, CDR1 is SGHRS, CDR2 YFSETQ. CDR3 in DNA: TGCGCCAGCAGCTTGGAGGCGGGGACCAATCAGCCCCAGCATTTT. Translation gives CASSLEAGTNQPQHF.

The J gene is TRBJ1-1, the V gene TRBV7-2; D is possibly TRBD1 (5 bases). Germline CDR1 and CDR2: SGHTA and FQGNSA. Between the trimmed V and J ends, which lost 5 bases and 5 bases, there was a span of 12 bases. This CDR3 region has 13 residues. The CDR3 DNA is TGTGCCAGCAGCCCTGGGAGGGGAACTGAAGCTTTCTTT. It encodes CASSPGRGTEAFF.

This clone was picked up one time. This chain joins TRBV5-4 and TRBJ2-3; 9 nucleotides line up with TRBD2. V gave up 0 bases and J gave up 0 bases; unmatched junction bases: 2. Germline CDR1 reads SGHNT; CDR2 reads YYREEE (reference sequence). There are 16 residues in the CDR3. CDR3 sequence: CASSLGLAASTDTQYF. The CDR3 region has the DNA TGTGCCAGCAGCTTGGGACTAGCGGCTAGCACAGATACGCAGTATTTT.

The chain carries TRBV4-1 and TRBJ2-5, with 11 bases fitting TRBD2. J gave up 5 bases and V 1 base, and 3 bases lay outside the gene matches. The CDR3 contains 15 residues. Germline loops: CDR1 MGHRA, CDR2 YSYEKL. DNA of the CDR3: TGCGCCAGCAGCCAAGGACTAGCGGGGACGGAGACCCAGTACTTC. Amino acids: CASSQGLAGTETQYF.

The genes are TRBV23-1 and TRBJ2-7; 9 bases align to TRBD1. TRBV23-1 is placed among ORFs of uncertain function. J lost 1 base, V lost 0 bases, and 4 bases had no gene match. CDR3 size: 16 residues. The DNA of the CDR3 is TGCGCCAGCAGTCAATCCAGCGGGACAGGGTCCTACGAGCAGTACTTC. It yields the protein CASSQSSGTGSYEQYF.

As DNA, the CDR3 is TGTGCCAGCAGCAACAGGGACAGGGTCACAGATACGCAGTATTTT. It yields the protein CASSNRDRVTDTQYF. The rearrangement joins TRBV7-8 to TRBJ2-3; 9 bases are a match to TRBD1. The junction had 5 bases not matched to a gene; V was cut back by 5 bases and J by 2 bases. This CDR3 region has 15 residues. Looked up from germline, CDR1 is SGHVS and CDR2 is FQNEAQ.

This clone came up a few times. This CDR3 is CASSLPRQGNSPLHF. The CDR3 DNA sequence: TGTGCCAGCAGTTTACCCAGACAGGGAAATTCACCCCTCCACTTT. The rearrangement joins TRBV6-1 to TRBJ1-6, with TRBD1 identical over 7 bases. CDR3 length: 15 amino acids. Germline-derived CDR1 and CDR2 are MNHNS and SASEGT. V trimming: 5 bases; J trimming: 7 bases; junction bases outside the gene matches: 8.

In regard to this clone: This CDR3 is also generated by other DNA sequences in the sample. Here the CDR3 DNA reads TGTGCCAGCAGCGTAGGAGGGTCGACTAATGAAAAACTGTTTTTT. It specifies CASSVGGSTNEKLFF. The rearrangement uses TRBV9 and TRBJ1-4; D is undetermined. V lost 0 bases and J lost 2, with 8 bases in between. This CDR3 region has 15 residues. Germline V lookup: CDR1 SGDLS, CDR2 YYNGEE. The full variable domain, rest sourced from reference TRBV9 and TRBJ1-4, is DSGVTQTPKHLITATGQRVTLRCSPRSGDLSVYWYQQSLDQGLQFLIQYYNGEERAKGNILERFSAQQFPDLHSELNLSSLELGDSALYFCASSVGGSTNEKLFFGSGTQLSVL.

This chain links TRBV6-5 with TRBJ1-2, with 10 bases identical to TRBD1. The CDR3 extends over 15 amino acids. Trimming at V came to 4 bases and at J to 7 bases, leaving 9 bases not matched to a gene. Germline loops: CDR1 MNHEY, CDR2 SVGAGI. CDR3 sequence reads: CASSLTGTGVGGYTF. CDR3 coding DNA: TGTGCCAGCAGTTTAACCGGGACAGGGGTCGGTGGCTACACCTTC.

The genes are TRBV6-6 and TRBJ2-1; 12 bases match TRBD2. V shed 5 bases, J shed 6 bases, and the junction held 17 bases outside the gene matches. The CDR3 totals 19 residues. The V gene's germline CDR1 is MNHNY and CDR2 SVGAGI (reference sequence). CDR3 protein: CASSPSTSGGAPGRNEQFF. For the CDR3, the DNA is TGTGCCAGCAGTCCTTCGACTAGCGGGGGAGCACCCGGCCGCAATGAGCAGTTCTTC.

The chain has TRBV4-3 and TRBJ1-1; the D is unclear. This CDR3 region has 12 residues. Between the trimmed V and J ends, which lost 0 bases and 8 bases, there was a span of 7 bases. Germline V gene data show CDR1 as LGHNA and CDR2 as YSLEER. This chain's CDR3 is CASSQERNEAFF. The CDR3 coding sequence is TGCGCCAGCAGCCAAGAGCGGAACGAAGCTTTCTTT.

The chain joins TRBV19 to TRBJ2-7; 9 bases align to TRBD2. From germline, CDR1 is LNHDA and CDR2 SQIVND (reference sequence). This CDR3 comprises 16 residues. Losses at the gene ends were 2 bases for V and 2 bases for J; bases not matched to a gene: 7. The CDR3 sequence is CASSILSGGIAYEQYF. In DNA form, the CDR3 reads TGTGCCAGTAGTATATTGAGCGGGGGGATCGCCTACGAGCAGTACTTC.

Remarks on this clone: Other DNA sequences in the sample encode the same CDR3. V is TRBV5-1 and J is TRBJ2-7, with 8 bases aligning to TRBD1. CDR3 length: 14 residues. Germline lookup yields CDR1 SGHRS and CDR2 YFSETQ. J was trimmed by 3 bases and V by 4 bases; bases with no gene match: 6. CDR3 bases: TGCGCCAGCAGCGGAGGACAGGGAGACTACGAGCAGTACTTC. Amino acids: CASSGGQGDYEQYF. Full variable domain (remainder filled in from reference TRBV5-1 and TRBJ2-7): KAGVTQTPRYLIKTRGQQVTLSCSPISGHRSVSWYQQTPGQGLQFLFEYFSETQRNKGNFPGRFSGRQFSNSRSEMNVSTLELGDSALYLCASSGGQGDYEQYFGPGTRLTVT.

This clone has just one count. The chain links TRBV24-1 to TRBJ2-1; tentative D call: TRBD1 (6 bases). V was clipped by 4 bases and J by 7 bases, with 19 bases between them. Germline V gene sequence: CDR1 KGHDR, CDR2 SFDVKD. CDR3 size: 16 residues. CDR3 in amino acids: CATSDSYRAGINEQFF. DNA of the CDR3: TGTGCCACCAGTGACTCATACAGGGCAGGAATTAATGAGCAGTTCTTC.

This clone was detected only once. The V call is TRBV19, the J call TRBJ2-5, with D hard to call. The V end lost 3 bases, the J end lost 5 bases, and 10 bases lay between the germline ends. Germline CDR1 reads LNHDA; CDR2 reads SQIVND (reference sequence). This CDR3 spans 13 amino acids. CDR3 protein: CASSIGGRETQYF. CDR3 DNA sequence: TGTGCCAGTAGTATTGGCGGTAGGGAGACCCAGTACTTC.

This chain links TRBV24-1 with TRBJ1-5; 8 nucleotides agree with TRBD1. The CDR3 consists of 11 residues. The V segment lost 5 bases and the J segment 12 bases; nucleotides outside the gene matches: 2. Germline assignment: CDR1 KGHDR and CDR2 SFDVKD. The CDR3 coding sequence is TGTGCCACCAGTGCCGGGACAGGCCAGCATTTT. This sequence encodes CATSAGTGQHF.

The genes are TRBV2 and TRBJ2-5; 8 nucleotides agree with TRBD1. CDR1 is SNHLY, CDR2 FYNNEI, per germline. Trimming at V came to 6 bases and at J to 3 bases, leaving 15 bases not matched to a gene. The CDR3 extends over 17 amino acids. The CDR3 protein is CASSVRGLTGREETQYF. The CDR3 DNA sequence: TGTGCCAGCAGCGTCAGGGGGCTAACGGGGCGTGAAGAGACCCAGTACTTC.